The 31 T cell receptor beta chains presented below share a single source sample, sequenced in a study of beta chain features in type 1 diabetes. The study's findings and limits: Shortening that was moderate but significant affected the TCRB CDR3s of Type 1 diabetes patients in all four CD4+ subsets.

These receptors' targets are unknown. Every bit of the isolated RNA underwent reverse transcription, so sequencing read expressed TCRB transcripts. Libraries were prepared by immunoSEQ multiplex PCR; TCRdb keeps only in-frame clonotypes and omits some of them. The sample consists of some 350,000 clones, roughly 13% of them appearing once. Sequenced material: naive CD4+ T cells from blood. All receptors derive from a woman aged 18-30 years with type 1 diabetes.

This clone was counted a few times. The chain combines TRBV27 with TRBJ2-7, with 8 bases matching TRBD1. The CDR3 has 13 residues. Losses at the gene ends were 5 bases for V and 6 bases for J; bases not matched to a gene: 6. Germline V gene data show CDR1 as MNHEY and CDR2 as SMNVEV (reference sequence). The CDR3 region is CASSTWTGSEQYF. The CDR3 region has the DNA TGTGCCAGCAGTACCTGGACAGGGTCCGAGCAGTACTTC.

This clone was recorded a few times. The chain employs TRBV10-3 and TRBJ2-7, with 9 nucleotides matching TRBD2. The CDR3 totals 15 residues. With 4 bases clipped from V and 7 bases from J, the junction kept 11 bases outside the gene matches. Germline CDR1 and CDR2: ENHRY and SYGVKD. The CDR3 region has the DNA TGTGCCATCAGTGCGGCTAGCGGGACGACGGGGGAGCAGTACGTC. It encodes CAISAASGTTGEQYV.

This clone has a handful of counts. This sequence joins TRBV7-8 and TRBJ2-7, with 10 bases aligning to TRBD1. The CDR3 spans 17 residues. CDR1 is SGHVS, CDR2 FQNEAQ, per germline. V shed 5 bases, J shed 4 bases, and the junction held 14 bases outside the gene matches. CDR3 region: CASSKVGTGAGAYEQYF. In nucleotides, the CDR3 is TGTGCCAGCAGCAAAGTCGGGACAGGGGCAGGAGCTTACGAGCAGTACTTC.

The gene calls are TRBV5-1 and TRBJ2-1; 8 bases match TRBD1. Germline V gene data show CDR1 as SGHRS and CDR2 as YFSETQ. The CDR3 contains 17 residues. The ends lost 2 bases at V and 4 bases at J; junction bases unmatched: 11. The CDR3 loop is CASSFTGGPSSYNEQFF. CDR3 coding DNA: TGCGCCAGCAGCTTTACAGGGGGACCCTCCTCATACAATGAGCAGTTCTTC.

The chain has TRBV9 and TRBJ2-1; 9 nucleotides line up with TRBD2. CDR1 and CDR2 (germline): SGDLS, YYNGEE. V trimming: 2 bases; J trimming: 9 bases; junction bases outside the gene matches: 9. This CDR3 is 15 amino acids long. CDR3 amino acids: CASSVGVAGVREQFF. The CDR3 DNA is TGTGCCAGCAGCGTTGGAGTAGCGGGAGTTCGTGAGCAGTTCTTC. Full variable domain (rest looked up from reference TRBV9 and TRBJ2-1): DSGVTQTPKHLITATGQRVTLRCSPRSGDLSVYWYQQSLDQGLQFLIQYYNGEERAKGNILERFSAQQFPDLHSELNLSSLELGDSALYFCASSVGVAGVREQFFGPGTRLTVL.

This clone has more than one count but fewer than ten. The chain employs TRBV5-4 and TRBJ1-1, with TRBD1 matching over 7 bases. The CDR3 consists of 14 residues. J was trimmed by 1 base and V by 3 bases; bases with no gene match: 3. Germline V gives CDR1 SGHNT, CDR2 YYREEE (reference sequence). The CDR3 DNA follows: TGTGCCAGCAGCTCGGGACAGCAGAACACTGAAGCTTTCTTT. Its protein is CASSSGQQNTEAFF.

This clone was seen a few times. V usage is TRBV29-1 and J usage is TRBJ1-2; D is uncertain. There are 12 residues in the CDR3. The germline V and J ends were trimmed by 5 bases and 8 bases, with 15 bases remaining between them. The germline gives CDR1 SQVTM, CDR2 ANQGSEA. The CDR3 nucleotides read TGCAGCGTTCGACTGGGAGAGAGGGGCTACACCTTC. Translating it yields CSVRLGERGYTF.

The J gene is TRBJ2-7, the V gene TRBV2; 8 bases fit TRBD1. V lost 10 bases, J lost 2 bases, and 16 bases stayed unmatched. CDR3 length: 16 residues. Germline V gene data show CDR1 as SNHLY and CDR2 as FYNNEI. The CDR3, as DNA: TGTGCCACAGGACAGGGAATAATCCATTGGCCCTACGAGCAGTACTTC. This encodes CATGQGIIHWPYEQYF.

In its sample, this clone was seen a few times. The rearrangement uses TRBV19 and TRBJ2-3; no clear D gene. With 5 bases removed from V and 2 bases from J, the gap between germline ends came to 2 bases. From germline, CDR1 is LNHDA and CDR2 SQIVND (reference sequence). This CDR3 is 11 amino acids long. Here the CDR3 DNA reads TGTGCCAGTAGTTACACAGATACGCAGTATTTT. Its translation: CASSYTDTQYF.

This rearrangement joins TRBV19 to TRBJ2-7, with a possible D match to TRBD2 (6 bases). Germline CDR1 LNHDA, CDR2 SQIVND (reference sequence). The CDR3 loop spans 17 amino acids. V was pared by 4 bases and J by 0 bases, with 19 bases between. The CDR3 DNA reads TGTGCCAGTAGTACGATCGCGATGGACGGGAGCTCCTACGAGCAGTACTTC. Residues: CASSTIAMDGSSYEQYF.

This clone came up many times. The chain carries TRBV29-1 and TRBJ2-3, with a possible D match to TRBD2 (6 bases). CDR1 and CDR2 from the germline V gene are SQVTM and ANQGSEA. V shed 4 bases and J shed 1 base, with 9 bases lying between them. The CDR3 has 13 amino acids. CDR3 in DNA: TGCAGCGTTGCGGCTAGCGGCACAGATACGCAGTATTTT. This codes for CSVAASGTDTQYF.

This clone was counted a few times. The V gene is TRBV7-3, the J gene TRBJ2-1; 14 bases are a match to TRBD2. CDR3 length: 15 amino acids. J lost 7 bases, V lost 2 bases, and 1 base had no gene match. The germline gives CDR1 SGHTA, CDR2 FQGTGA. CDR3: CASSLGTSGRNEQFF. The CDR3 DNA follows: TGTGCCAGCAGCTTAGGGACTAGCGGGAGAAATGAGCAGTTCTTC.

The DNA of the CDR3 is TGTGCCAGCAGTTCCGACAGGTCCCTGGGGGACATTCAGTACTTC. Translating it yields CASSSDRSLGDIQYF. V and J are TRBV2 and TRBJ2-4; tentative D call: TRBD1 (6 bases). This CDR3 has 15 amino acids. V was pared by 5 bases and J by 8 bases, with 19 bases between. CDR1 is SNHLY and CDR2 is FYNNEI in the germline V gene.

A few counts support this clone. The rearrangement links TRBV5-1 to TRBJ2-2; 7 bases are shared with TRBD1. CDR3 size: 14 residues. Germline CDR1 and CDR2: SGHRS and YFSETQ. With V trimmed by 2 bases and J by 6 bases, 4 bases remained unmatched. As DNA, the CDR3 is TGCGCCAGCAGCTTAGACAGGGAAGCCGGGGAGCTGTTTTTT. Amino acid sequence: CASSLDREAGELFF.

This clone has only a few counts. The chain uses TRBV27 and TRBJ2-2; a weak D match, TRBD2 (6 bases). The CDR3 has 16 residues. The ends were cut back, 4 bases at V and 4 bases at J, with 16 bases in the middle. The germline CDR1 and CDR2 sequences are MNHEY and SMNVEV (reference sequence). CDR3 region: CASSSALREFTGELFF. The DNA for the CDR3 is TGTGCCAGCAGTTCGGCCTTACGGGAGTTCACCGGGGAGCTGTTTTTT.

The chain recombines TRBV18 with TRBJ1-5, with 8 bases lining up with TRBD1. CDR1 and CDR2 from the germline V gene are KGHSH and LQKENI. V lost 4 bases, J lost 6 bases, and 5 bases stayed unmatched. The length of the CDR3 is 14 residues. CDR3 nucleotides: TGTGCCAGCTCACAAGGACAGGGACCTCAGCCCCAGCATTTT. As protein: CASSQGQGPQPQHF.

This clone has more than one count but fewer than ten. V gene TRBV4-3 combines with J gene TRBJ2-6; 9 nucleotides align to TRBD1. There are 17 residues in the CDR3. V gave up 5 bases and J gave up 2 bases; unmatched junction bases: 7. Germline values: CDR1 LGHNA, CDR2 YSLEER. This CDR3 reads CASSVGTGNTGANVLTF. CDR3 in DNA: TGCGCCAGCAGCGTGGGGACAGGGAACACTGGGGCCAACGTCCTGACTTTC.

Only one count was recorded for this clone. The chain links TRBV5-4 to TRBJ1-2; tentative D call: TRBD1 (6 bases). The CDR3 loop spans 14 amino acids. The ends were cut back, 4 bases at V and 7 bases at J, with 17 bases in the middle. Per the germline V gene, CDR1 is SGHNT and CDR2 is YYREEE (reference sequence). This CDR3 is CASSQGGGGGGYTF. CDR3 DNA: TGTGCCAGCAGCCAAGGAGGGGGGGGAGGTGGCTACACCTTC.

This clone was picked up a small number of times. The rearrangement joins TRBV2 to TRBJ1-5; possibly TRBD1 for D (6 bases). The CDR3 spans 13 residues. Germline loops: CDR1 SNHLY, CDR2 FYNNEI. The V gene lost 3 bases and the J gene lost 6 bases, with 9 bases spanning the gap. CDR3 nucleotide sequence: TGTGCCAGCAGTGATACAGGGCTTCAGCCCCAGCATTTT. It specifies CASSDTGLQPQHF.

This clone has a handful of counts. The gene calls are TRBV18 and TRBJ2-1, with 7 bases identical to TRBD2. This CDR3 comprises 14 residues. Germline V lookup: CDR1 KGHSH, CDR2 LQKENI. With 4 bases clipped from V and 9 bases from J, the junction kept 9 bases outside the gene matches. The CDR3 DNA reads TGTGCCAGCTCACTTGGGGAGGGCGTTGGTGAGCAGTTCTTC. Protein: CASSLGEGVGEQFF.

This CDR3 is CASSPSGTVTEAFF. The DNA of the CDR3 is TGTGCCAGCTCCCCCTCCGGGACAGTCACTGAAGCTTTCTTT. This chain connects TRBV18 to TRBJ1-1; 7 positions agree with TRBD1. Germline CDR1 reads KGHSH; CDR2 reads LQKENI. The junction had 8 bases not matched to a gene; V was cut back by 6 bases and J by 4 bases. CDR3 length equals 14 residues.

This clone has only a few counts. CDR3 in amino acids: CAISEWTDGPNYGYTF. CDR3 in DNA: TGTGCCATCAGTGAGTGGACAGATGGACCTAACTATGGCTACACCTTC. V and J are TRBV10-3 and TRBJ1-2, with D perhaps matching TRBD1 (6 bases). Between the trimmed V and J ends, which lost 1 base and 0 bases, there was a span of 12 bases. The CDR3 consists of 16 residues. The germline V gene encodes CDR1 ENHRY and CDR2 SYGVKD.

This sequence joins TRBV6-5 and TRBJ1-2; TRBD1 matches 10 bases. The CDR3 length is 15 residues. V shed 0 bases and J 4 bases; nucleotides not matched to a gene: 2. CDR1 is MNHEY, CDR2 SVGAGI, per germline. The CDR3, as DNA: TGTGCCAGCAGTTACTCTGGGACAGGGGCCTATGGCTACACCTTC. Translated: CASSYSGTGAYGYTF.

This clone was picked up a small number of times. The chain uses TRBV5-1 and TRBJ2-1, with a tentative D call TRBD2 (6 bases). V was clipped by 3 bases and J by 10 bases, with 8 bases between them. Germline CDR1 and CDR2: SGHRS and YFSETQ. This CDR3 contains 11 residues. CDR3 DNA sequence: TGCGCCAGCAGCTGGAGGGACGAGCAGTTCTTC. Translation: CASSWRDEQFF.

This clone was seen more than once but under ten times. The chain carries TRBV9 and TRBJ1-2, with 7 bases identical to TRBD1. Germline assignment: CDR1 SGDLS and CDR2 YYNGEE. The CDR3 is 20 residues long. The junction had 22 bases not matched to a gene; V was cut back by 3 bases and J by 2 bases. The CDR3 sequence is CASSEGPKTGYRGKNYGYTF. CDR3 in DNA: TGTGCCAGCAGCGAGGGTCCTAAGACAGGGTATAGGGGGAAGAACTATGGCTACACCTTC.

The chain has TRBV9 and TRBJ2-7; TRBD2 agrees at 7 bases. Per the germline V gene, CDR1 is SGDLS and CDR2 is YYNGEE. The CDR3 loop spans 16 amino acids. J lost 0 bases, V lost 4 bases, and 10 bases had no gene match. CDR3 coding DNA: TGTGCCAGCAGCAACCTACCGGGGGGACCCTCCTACGAGCAGTACTTC. Translated, it gives CASSNLPGGPSYEQYF.

There are a few counts of this clone. The V gene is TRBV6-5, the J gene TRBJ1-1; D is perhaps TRBD1 (6 bases). The germline CDR1 and CDR2 sequences are MNHEY and SVGAGI. The CDR3 is 14 amino acids. The V end was cut by 2 bases, the J end by 4 bases, with 11 bases between. The CDR3: CASSYGGGGTEAFF. CDR3 coding DNA: TGTGCCAGCAGTTACGGGGGAGGGGGCACTGAAGCTTTCTTT.

The chain uses TRBV29-1 and TRBJ1-2; perhaps TRBD1 as D (5 bases). This CDR3 comprises 14 residues. Per the germline V gene, CDR1 is SQVTM and CDR2 is ANQGSEA. The ends were cut back, 2 bases at V and 8 bases at J, with 18 bases in the middle. The CDR3 DNA is TGCAGCGTTGAAAAGGGGAGGGCTCGGGCGGGCTACACCTTC. Amino acids: CSVEKGRARAGYTF.

The sample holds a few counts of this clone. The V gene is TRBV29-1, the J gene TRBJ2-1; TRBD2 agrees at 9 bases. The junction had 12 bases not matched to a gene; V was cut back by 4 bases and J by 5 bases. This CDR3 has 16 residues. The germline V gene encodes CDR1 SQVTM and CDR2 ANQGSEA. The CDR3 is CSVVTRLAAGHNEQFF. The CDR3 DNA follows: TGCAGCGTTGTAACCAGACTAGCGGCAGGACACAATGAGCAGTTCTTC.

This clone came up a few times. This chain uses TRBV13 with TRBJ2-2, with TRBD1 matching 9 bases. This CDR3 contains 14 residues. Germline CDR1 reads PRHDT; CDR2 reads FYEKMQ (reference sequence). With 5 bases clipped from V and 8 bases from J, the junction kept 6 bases outside the gene matches. CDR3 region: CASSPGQGGGELFF. In DNA form, the CDR3 reads TGTGCCAGCAGCCCGGGACAGGGTGGAGGGGAGCTGTTTTTT.

The sample holds a few counts of this clone. This sequence joins TRBV7-3 and TRBJ2-1, with 7 bases matching TRBD2. This CDR3 has 15 residues. V gave up 0 bases and J gave up 5 bases; unmatched junction bases: 4. Germline loops: CDR1 SGHTA, CDR2 FQGTGA. CDR3 nucleotides: TGTGCCAGCAGCTTAACTAGCGGGTGGAACAATGAGCAGTTCTTC. Its translation: CASSLTSGWNNEQFF.